The clone carrying this T cell receptor (beta chain) turned up a few times. The antigen is undetermined. Compared with germline, one end of the junction differs, possibly owing to a read error. MiXCR, applied by TCRdb to the 5' RACE reads, yields one record per CDR3 protein. The sample lists 350,000 to 500,000 distinct CDR3 sequences, 20% to 30% occurring once. Germline V lookup: CDR1 SEHNR, CDR2 FQNEAQ (reference sequence). This CDR3 comprises 15 residues. This sample is part of a study of T-cell memory formation after mild COVID-19. Across the whole study: Clusters were largely donor specific. Points from the study as a whole: CD4+ bias marked clones expanding day 15 to 37, unlike balanced contracting clones.

This clonotype was sampled from an adult woman who had mild COVID-19 (a few samples of this study predate the infection). Cell type and time point are not known. Sequenced sample: PBMCs or a T cell subset sorted from them (not recorded which). The gene calls are TRBV7-9 and TRBJ1-6; D gene ambiguous. DNA of the CDR3: TGTGCCAGCAGCTTTCATGTCCTCTATAATTCCCCCCTCCACTTT. Translation gives CASSFHVLYNSPLHF.